This TCR beta chain was documented in a study of CD8+CD57+ T cells in acquired aplastic anemia. Study-wide context: An average of about 3.4 ug of DNA was obtained from sorted CD4+ and CD8+ cells. General study points: Patients and controls shared 25 to 35 CD8+ CDR3 sequences, highly expressed in patients.

Notes on this clonotype: Its specificity is unknown.

The CDR3 runs 13 residues. Germline loops: CDR1 LNHDA, CDR2 SQIVND (reference sequence). J was trimmed by 6 bases and V by 6 bases; bases with no gene match: 5. Patients chosen for sequencing had CD8+CD57+ cells that had expanded, as shown by flow cytometry. It was genomic DNA that served as the template for profiling TCR beta VDJ and CDR3. TCRdb fed the reads into MiXCR, producing one record per CDR3 protein. In the table there are 150,000 to 200,000 distinct CDR3 sequences, around half of which are singletons. Sequencing was performed on sorted CD4+, CD8+, or CD8+CD57+ T cells (not recorded which) from PBMCs. The origin of this receptor is a human donor with aplastic anemia. This chain links TRBV19 with TRBJ1-1, with 9 bases matching TRBD1. This chain's CDR3 is CASSDRGIAEAFF. The CDR3 nucleotides are TGTGCCAGTAGCGACAGGGGGATCGCTGAAGCTTTCTTT.